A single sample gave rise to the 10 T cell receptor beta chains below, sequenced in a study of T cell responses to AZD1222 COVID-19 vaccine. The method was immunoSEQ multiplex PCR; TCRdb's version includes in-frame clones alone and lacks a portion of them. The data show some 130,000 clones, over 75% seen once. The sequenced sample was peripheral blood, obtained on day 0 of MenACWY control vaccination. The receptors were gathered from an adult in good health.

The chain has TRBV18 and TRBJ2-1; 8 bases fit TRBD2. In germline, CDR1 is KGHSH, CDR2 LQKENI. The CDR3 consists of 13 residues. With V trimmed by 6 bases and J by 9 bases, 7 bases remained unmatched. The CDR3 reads CASSPAGGGEQFF. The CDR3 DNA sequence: TGTGCCAGCTCCCCAGCCGGGGGGGGTGAGCAGTTCTTC.

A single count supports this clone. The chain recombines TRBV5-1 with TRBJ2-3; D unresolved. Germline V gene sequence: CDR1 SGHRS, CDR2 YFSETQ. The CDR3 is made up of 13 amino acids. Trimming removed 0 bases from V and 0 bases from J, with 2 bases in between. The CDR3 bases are TGCGCCAGCAGCTTGGAGAGCACAGATACGCAGTATTTT. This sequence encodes CASSLESTDTQYF. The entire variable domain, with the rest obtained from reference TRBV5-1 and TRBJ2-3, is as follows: KAGVTQTPRYLIKTRGQQVTLSCSPISGHRSVSWYQQTPGQGLQFLFEYFSETQRNKGNFPGRFSGRQFSNSRSEMNVSTLELGDSALYLCASSLESTDTQYFGPGTRLTVL.

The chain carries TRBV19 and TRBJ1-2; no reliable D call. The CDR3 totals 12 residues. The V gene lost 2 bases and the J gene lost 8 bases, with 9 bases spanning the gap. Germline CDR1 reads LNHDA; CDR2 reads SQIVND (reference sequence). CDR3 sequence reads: CASSIRPSGYTF. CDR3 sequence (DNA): TGTGCCAGTAGTATACGCCCCTCCGGCTACACCTTC.

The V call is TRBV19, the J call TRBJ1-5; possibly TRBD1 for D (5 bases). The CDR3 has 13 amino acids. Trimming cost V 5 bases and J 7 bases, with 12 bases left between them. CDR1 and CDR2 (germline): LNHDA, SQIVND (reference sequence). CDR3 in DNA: TGTGCCAGTAGTCGGGGGTCCGGGCAGCCCCAGCATTTT. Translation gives CASSRGSGQPQHF. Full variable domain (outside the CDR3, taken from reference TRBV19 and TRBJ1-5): DGGITQSPKYLFRKEGQNVTLSCEQNLNHDAMYWYRQDPGQGLRLIYYSQIVNDFQKGDIAEGYSVSREKKESFPLTVTSAQKNPTAFYLCASSRGSGQPQHFGDGTRLSIL.

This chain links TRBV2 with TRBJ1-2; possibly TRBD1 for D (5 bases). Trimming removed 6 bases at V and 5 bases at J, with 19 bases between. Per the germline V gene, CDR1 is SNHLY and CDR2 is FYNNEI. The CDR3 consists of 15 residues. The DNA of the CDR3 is TGTGCCAGCAGACCTAGGGGACGGTCACCATATGGCTACACCTTC. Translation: CASRPRGRSPYGYTF.

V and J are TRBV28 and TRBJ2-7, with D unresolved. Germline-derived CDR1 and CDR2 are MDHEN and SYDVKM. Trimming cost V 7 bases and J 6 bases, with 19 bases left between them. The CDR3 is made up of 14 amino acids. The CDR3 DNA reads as TGTGCCAGCACCTACGCGGCAGCTTGGCGCGAGCAGTACTTC. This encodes CASTYAAAWREQYF.

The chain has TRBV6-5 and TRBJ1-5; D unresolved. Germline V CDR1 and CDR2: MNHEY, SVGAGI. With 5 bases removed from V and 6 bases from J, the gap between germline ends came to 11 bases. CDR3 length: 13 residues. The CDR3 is CASSHQDRQPQHF. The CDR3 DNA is TGTGCCAGCAGTCACCAGGACCGTCAGCCCCAGCATTTT.

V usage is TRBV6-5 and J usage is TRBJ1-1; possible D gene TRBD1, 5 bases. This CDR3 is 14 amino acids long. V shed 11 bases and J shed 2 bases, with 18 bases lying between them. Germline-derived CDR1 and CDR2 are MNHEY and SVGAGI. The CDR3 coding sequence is TGTGCCTTAAGATTGACAGTTATTAACACTGAAGCTTTCTTT. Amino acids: CALRLTVINTEAFF.

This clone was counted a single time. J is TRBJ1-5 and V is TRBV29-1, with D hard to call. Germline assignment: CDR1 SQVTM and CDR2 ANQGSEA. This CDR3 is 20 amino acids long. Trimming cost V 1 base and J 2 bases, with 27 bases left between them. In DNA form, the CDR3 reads TGCAGCGTTGAAGGGGCAGATCGCCCACCGGTAGGACTGGGCAATCAGCCCCAGCATTTT. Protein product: CSVEGADRPPVGLGNQPQHF.

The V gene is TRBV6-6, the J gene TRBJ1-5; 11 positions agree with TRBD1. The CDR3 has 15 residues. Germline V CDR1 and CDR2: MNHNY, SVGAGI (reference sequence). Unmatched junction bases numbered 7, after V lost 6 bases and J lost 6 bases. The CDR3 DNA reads TGTGCCAGCAGCCTAGGACAGGGGGCGTCTCAGCCCCAGCATTTT. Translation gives CASSLGQGASQPQHF.